These 10 T cell receptor beta chains were all obtained from the same sample, sequenced in a study of response to subunit inactivated influenza vaccine. TCRdb processed the RT-PCR reads anew with MiXCR; each CDR3 protein has one entry. The sample lists about 520,000 distinct CDR3 sequences, 25% seen once, with 1.5% to 2% in the top ten. The material was CD4+ T cells sorted from PBMCs, obtained less than 6 days after vaccination. These receptors were collected from a man over 45 who received an inactivated influenza vaccine.

The chain joins TRBV3-1 to TRBJ2-1; D not certain. The CDR3 sequence is 14 residues long. CDR1 and CDR2 from the germline V gene are LGHDT and YNNKEL (reference sequence). The V end lost 1 base, the J end lost 3 bases, and 7 bases lay between the germline ends. This chain's CDR3 is CASSQGQIYNEQFF. As DNA, the CDR3 is TGTGCCAGCAGCCAAGGCCAGATCTACAATGAGCAGTTCTTC.

The chain has TRBV12-3 or TRBV12-4 and TRBJ1-6; D may be TRBD1 (5 bases). CDR3 length: 14 amino acids. The germline V and J ends were trimmed by 2 bases and 10 bases, with 12 bases remaining between them. The CDR3 loop reads CASSLSGRGSPLHF. Written as DNA, the CDR3 is TGTGCCAGCAGTTTATCTGGTCGGGGGTCACCCCTCCACTTT.

The gene calls are TRBV7-9 and TRBJ2-7, with D perhaps TRBD1 or TRBD2 (5 bases each). Looked up from germline, CDR1 is SEHNR and CDR2 is FQNEAQ (reference sequence). The CDR3 extends over 14 amino acids. Between the trimmed V and J ends, which lost 5 bases and 3 bases, there was a span of 14 bases. The CDR3: CASSVSRGGYEQYF. DNA of the CDR3: TGTGCCAGCAGCGTATCTCGTGGGGGCTACGAGCAGTACTTC.

The chain combines TRBV7-2 with TRBJ1-5, with a weak D call TRBD1 (6 bases). CDR1 SGHTA and CDR2 FQGNSA come from the germline V gene. This CDR3 is 15 amino acids long. V was clipped by 2 bases and J by 5 bases, with 13 bases between them. Here the CDR3 reads CASSLRQDRDQPQHF. CDR3 DNA sequence: TGTGCCAGCAGCTTAAGACAGGACAGAGATCAGCCCCAGCATTTT.

In the case of this clonotype: The junction does not match germline at one end; this may be a read error. The V call is TRBV20-1, the J call TRBJ1-2; D perhaps matches TRBD1 (6 bases). The CDR3 is made up of 10 amino acids. Germline loops: CDR1 DFQATT, CDR2 SNEGSKA (reference sequence). The CDR3 is CSVRQEGYTF. The CDR3 region has the DNA TGCAGTGTTAGACAGGAAGGCTACACCTTC.

This sequence joins TRBV28 and TRBJ1-5; D not certain. Germline V gives CDR1 MDHEN, CDR2 SYDVKM. The V end lost 7 bases, the J end lost 2 bases, and 6 bases lay between the germline ends. The CDR3 length is 12 residues. Written as DNA, the CDR3 is TGTGCCAGCAAGTCAGGCAATCAGCCCCAGCATTTT. Its protein product is CASKSGNQPQHF.

The chain uses TRBV5-1 and TRBJ2-3; D might be TRBD2 (6 bases). The V and J ends lost 5 bases and 4 bases respectively, with 14 bases between them. Germline V CDR1 and CDR2: SGHRS, YFSETQ. The CDR3 length is 14 residues. In nucleotides, the CDR3 is TGCGCCAGCAGGGTCCTAGCGCAACCAGATACGCAGTATTTT. Its protein is CASRVLAQPDTQYF.

This clonotype has just a few counts. The gene calls are TRBV11-2 and TRBJ2-7; D possibly corresponds to TRBD1 (5 bases). CDR1 and CDR2 from the germline V gene are SGHAT and FQNNGV. The V end lost 5 bases, the J end lost 2 bases, and 16 bases lay between the germline ends. CDR3 length equals 15 residues. The CDR3 sequence: CASSRNPDTTYEQYF. For the CDR3, the DNA is TGTGCCAGCAGCCGGAACCCGGACACAACCTACGAGCAGTACTTC.

This chain uses TRBV7-2 with TRBJ2-2; no definite D call. The CDR3 covers 15 residues. V lost 0 bases, J lost 5 bases, and 10 bases lay in between. Looked up from germline, CDR1 is SGHTA and CDR2 is FQGNSA. DNA for the CDR3: TGTGCCAGCAGCTTAGCGGGTACTCGTACCGGGGAGCTGTTTTTT. Translating it yields CASSLAGTRTGELFF. Full variable domain (missing parts from reference TRBV7-2 and TRBJ2-2): GAGVSQSPSNKVTEKGKDVELRCDPISGHTALYWYRQSLGQGLEFLIYFQGNSAPDKSGLPSDRFSAERTGGSVSTLTIQRTQQEDSAVYLCASSLAGTRTGELFFGEGSRLTVL.

This chain connects TRBV29-1 to TRBJ2-7; possibly TRBD1 for D (6 bases). Trimming took off 4 bases at V and 3 bases at J, with 13 bases between the two ends. CDR1 SQVTM and CDR2 ANQGSEA come from the germline V gene. The CDR3 contains 13 residues. The chain's CDR3 is CSVAVRGNYEQYF. As DNA, the CDR3 is TGCAGCGTTGCCGTTAGGGGGAACTACGAGCAGTACTTC.